This T cell receptor (beta chain) is from a study of monozygotic twins with cystic fibrosis (dated by TCRdb to the early 2020s). About the study as a whole: Three micrograms of fragmented DNA went through approximately 16 PCR cycles to produce barcoded libraries. Ten female and six male twin pairs, aged about 2.0 to 40 years (median about 10 years) and mostly children and adolescents, were included in the cohort. Data for three of the twin pairs had been reported previously in another context. Twins were ranked among 1,060 cohort participants for weight-for-height and FEVPerc (FEV1 disease centile) on the day of blood sampling. To assess genetic influence on V and J gene usage, the study compared TCR beta repertoires within and across 16 monozygotic twin pairs with cystic fibrosis. What the study reported, not specific to this receptor: The greatest similarity to the co-twin was observed for V gene usage in 13 of 16 pairs and for J usage in 8 of 16 pairs, which suggested genetic constraints. No association turned up between shared CDR3 numbers and age, concordance or disease severity, and the cohort was small. Sharing of nucleotide-identical clonotypes was significantly greater within monozygotic CF twin pairs than between unrelated CF individuals (P = 0.000026, Mann-Whitney). Simpson clonality tended to be low (median roughly 0.0098), which suggests a naive-dominated repertoire, although clonality was higher in the most severely affected patients.

Following the manufacturer's instructions, the researchers used the immunoSEQ immune profiling system to amplify TCR beta CDR3 regions via multiplex PCR. Sequencing was performed on an Illumina NextSeq system. The study's processing was this. Sequence data were processed on the immunoSEQ Analyzer platform, and clonality was computed as the square root of Simpson's index of productive rearrangements. V and J usage similarity was measured by Jensen-Shannon distance, and CDR3 generation probabilities were computed with OLGA. The immuneACCESS database (August 2020) and VDJdb (December 2020) were searched for shared CDR3 sequences. TCRdb limited this immuneACCESS table to in-frame rearrangements with V and J called. A share of clones is missing; checked studies link under half to unresolved V genes, and the rest is unexplained. V and J calls and clone size follow that table, whereas D and trimming were derived from the DNA. The sample data list approximately 21,000 clones, and 80% to 90% of these were observed just once. The ten largest clones add up to roughly 1.2% of the sample.

CDR1 is given as LGHNA and CDR2 as YSLEER, both from the germline V gene. Inclusive of the bounding cysteine and phenylalanine, the CDR3 is 14 residues long. CDR3 DNA only is kept here, 42 bases in frame from base 1. Trimming at the junction amounts to 0 bases on V and 6 bases on J, and the germline ends lie 9 bases apart. In the case of this clone: No antigen is known for it. The input lacks base qualities; no much larger clone sits a single base away.

The twin pairs came from the European Cystic Fibrosis Twin and Sibling Study Cohort, a cohort that recruited patients from 158 CF clinics across 14 European countries. Zygosity and CFTR genotype were verified in-house, and zygosity was tested by multiplex PCR of nine short tandem repeat loci. Peripheral blood was sampled from each twin, and clinical parameters were recorded on the day of blood sampling. Phenol/chloroform extraction was used to isolate genomic DNA from peripheral blood cells, and the DNA was then kept in TE buffer at 4 degrees C. Sequencing was done on a sample of blood. This receptor was obtained from a woman under 40 with cystic fibrosis. The chain is assembled from TRBV4-3 and TRBJ1-5; a confident D gene designation cannot be given. The DNA reads as follows: TGCGCCAGCAGCCAAGATGGCGGAACTCAGCCCCAGCATTTT. Its protein product is CASSQDGGTQPQHF.